Each of the 14 T cell receptor beta chains below was sequenced from the same sample in a study of cytomegalovirus exposure and HLA in healthy donors. PCR primers comprised 60 Vbeta and 13 Jbeta primers. Clones were sequenced by immunoSEQ multiplex PCR, and TCRdb holds only the in-frame ones, with some missing. In total, the table holds 100,000 to 150,000 clones. The sequenced material came from PBMCs. The receptors stem from a man aged 30 to 39 in good health and CMV-seronegative.

The V gene is TRBV4-1, the J gene TRBJ1-5, with 8 bases identical to TRBD1. V gave up 4 bases and J gave up 6 bases; unmatched junction bases: 11. Germline CDR1 MGHRA, CDR2 YSYEKL. This CDR3 is 16 amino acids long. The CDR3 sequence is CASSPTQGAQGQPQHF. CDR3 nucleotide sequence: TGCGCCAGCAGCCCCACCCAGGGGGCGCAGGGTCAGCCCCAGCATTTT.

This sequence joins TRBV5-4 and TRBJ2-7; TRBD1 is a possible D gene (7 bases). The V gene's germline CDR1 is SGHNT and CDR2 YYREEE (reference sequence). V was cut by 2 bases and J by 5 bases, with 17 bases left in between. The CDR3 loop spans 15 amino acids. The CDR3 nucleotides are TGTGCCAGCAGCTTCTCAAGAGGGGGCGGGAACGAGCAGTACTTC. It encodes CASSFSRGGGNEQYF.

This sequence joins TRBV5-4 and TRBJ1-1; a possible D gene is TRBD1 (5 bases). Germline V gives CDR1 SGHNT, CDR2 YYREEE (reference sequence). V lost 0 bases to trimming and J lost 6 bases, with 9 bases between them. The CDR3 spans 13 residues. The CDR3 loop reads CASSLGGAPEAFF. CDR3 DNA: TGTGCCAGCAGCTTGGGCGGGGCCCCTGAAGCTTTCTTT.

The J gene is TRBJ2-2, the V gene TRBV7-9; no reliable D call. There are 12 residues in the CDR3. CDR1 is SEHNR, CDR2 FQNEAQ, per germline (reference sequence). Trimming took off 5 bases at V and 5 bases at J, with 6 bases between the two ends. The CDR3 is CASSQDTGELFF. CDR3 DNA sequence: TGTGCCAGCAGCCAGGATACCGGGGAGCTGTTTTTT.

The V call is TRBV7-8, the J call TRBJ1-1; no clear D. The V end was cut by 5 bases, the J end by 1 base, with 8 bases between. Germline lookup yields CDR1 SGHVS and CDR2 FQNEAQ. This CDR3 has 13 residues. CDR3 in amino acids: CASSAGPNTEAFF. The CDR3 bases are TGTGCCAGCAGCGCGGGCCCGAACACTGAAGCTTTCTTT.

The chain joins TRBV18 to TRBJ2-5, with D possibly being TRBD2 (6 bases). CDR3 length: 18 amino acids. CDR1 is KGHSH, CDR2 LQKENI, per germline. The V end lost 2 bases, the J end lost 7 bases, and 26 bases lay between the germline ends. The CDR3 sequence: CASSPDEASWRGKATQYF. As DNA, the CDR3 is TGTGCCAGCTCACCAGACGAGGCTAGTTGGCGGGGAAAAGCGACCCAGTACTTC.

J is TRBJ1-2 and V is TRBV9; 8 bases agree with TRBD1. Germline V lookup: CDR1 SGDLS, CDR2 YYNGEE. V was clipped by 3 bases and J by 4 bases; unmatched bases: 5. The CDR3 consists of 14 residues. The CDR3 loop reads CASSELTGAYGYTF. In DNA, the CDR3 is TGTGCCAGCAGCGAGTTGACAGGGGCCTATGGCTACACCTTC.

The V and J genes are TRBV5-4 and TRBJ2-3; 7 nucleotides match TRBD1. The trim removed 5 bases at V and 0 bases at J, leaving 6 bases unmatched. The germline V gene has CDR1 SGHNT and CDR2 YYREEE (reference sequence). The CDR3 runs 15 residues. For the CDR3, the DNA is TGTGCCAGCAGTTTAGACAGGGACAGCACAGATACGCAGTATTTT. Amino acids: CASSLDRDSTDTQYF. The full variable domain, rest sourced from reference TRBV5-4 and TRBJ2-3, is ETGVTQSPTHLIKTRGQQVTLRCSSQSGHNTVSWYQQALGQGPQFIFQYYREEENGRGNFPPRFSGLQFPNYSSELNVNALELDDSALYLCASSLDRDSTDTQYFGPGTRLTVL.

The genes are TRBV6-6 and TRBJ1-5, with no clear D. The CDR3 consists of 13 residues. Per germline, CDR1 MNHNY and CDR2 SVGAGI (reference sequence). V was cut by 6 bases and J by 5 bases, with 11 bases left in between. CDR3 bases: TGTGCCAGCAGAGTACTAGCAGATCAGCCCCAGCATTTT. Residues: CASRVLADQPQHF.

The chain's CDR3 is CASSPDRAGGYTF. Here the CDR3 DNA reads TGTGCCAGCAGTCCAGACAGGGCCGGTGGCTACACCTTC. The chain combines TRBV28 with TRBJ1-2; 7 nucleotides line up with TRBD1. J was trimmed by 7 bases and V by 5 bases; bases with no gene match: 7. This CDR3 contains 13 residues. Germline-derived CDR1 and CDR2 are MDHEN and SYDVKM.

The J gene is TRBJ2-3, the V gene TRBV28, with 12 bases fitting TRBD1. The CDR3 runs 17 residues. Trimming took 4 bases from V and 8 from J; bases not matched to a gene: 13. Germline values: CDR1 MDHEN, CDR2 SYDVKM. CDR3 sequence (DNA): TGTGCCAGCAGTTATACCGGGACAGGGGGCGATGGCGGTACGCAGTATTTT. Amino acids: CASSYTGTGGDGGTQYF.

Notes on this clone: The same CDR3 also results from other DNA sequences found in this sample. The chain uses TRBV18 and TRBJ1-1; possible D gene TRBD1, 6 bases. Germline V gene lookup returns CDR1 KGHSH and CDR2 LQKENI. V lost 3 bases and J lost 0, with 14 bases in between. The CDR3 covers 16 residues. The CDR3 DNA is TGTGCCAGCTCACCTGGCGGGGGGCGTATGAACACTGAAGCTTTCTTT. It encodes CASSPGGGRMNTEAFF.

CDR3 nucleotides: TGTGCCAGCAGCTTAGCAGGGACGCTAGCGGGAGGGCAAGATACGCAGTATTTT. Protein sequence: CASSLAGTLAGGQDTQYF. This chain uses TRBV7-2 with TRBJ2-3; 12 bases agree with TRBD2. V lost 0 bases and J lost 5; bases outside the gene matches: 9. CDR1 and CDR2 (germline): SGHTA, FQGNSA. CDR3 size: 18 residues.

This rearrangement joins TRBV6-5 to TRBJ1-5; 7 nucleotides align to TRBD1. CDR1 MNHEY and CDR2 SVGAGI come from the germline V gene. The trim removed 6 bases at V and 7 bases at J, leaving 6 bases unmatched. The CDR3 covers 13 residues. CDR3 in amino acids: CASRQGISQPQHF. DNA of the CDR3: TGTGCCAGCAGACAGGGGATTAGCCAGCCCCAGCATTTT.